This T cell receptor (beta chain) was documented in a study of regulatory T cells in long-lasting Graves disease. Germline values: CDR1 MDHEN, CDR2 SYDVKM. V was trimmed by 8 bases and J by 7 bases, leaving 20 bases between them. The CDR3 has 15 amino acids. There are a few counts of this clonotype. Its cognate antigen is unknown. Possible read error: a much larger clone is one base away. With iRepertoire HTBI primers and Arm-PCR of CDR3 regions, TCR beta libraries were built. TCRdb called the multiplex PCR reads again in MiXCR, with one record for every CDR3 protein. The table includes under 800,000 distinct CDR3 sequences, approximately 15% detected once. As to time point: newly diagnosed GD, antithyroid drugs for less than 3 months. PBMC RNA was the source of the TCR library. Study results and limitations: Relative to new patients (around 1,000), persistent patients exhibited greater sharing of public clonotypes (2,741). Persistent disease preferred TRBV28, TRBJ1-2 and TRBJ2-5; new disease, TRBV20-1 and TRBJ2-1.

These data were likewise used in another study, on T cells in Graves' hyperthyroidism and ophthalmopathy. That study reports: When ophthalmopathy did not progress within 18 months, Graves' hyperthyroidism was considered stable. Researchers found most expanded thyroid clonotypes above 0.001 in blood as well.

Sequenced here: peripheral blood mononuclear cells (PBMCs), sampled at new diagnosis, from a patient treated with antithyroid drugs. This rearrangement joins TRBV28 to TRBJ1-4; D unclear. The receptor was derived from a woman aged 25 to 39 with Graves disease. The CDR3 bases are TGTGCCAGCGCTTCCGTTAATCTGGGTGGTGAAAAACTGTTTTTT. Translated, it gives CASASVNLGGEKLFF.